These 3 T cell receptor beta chains share one sample of origin, sequenced in a study of breast tumors, draining lymph nodes, adjacent tissues (dated by TCRdb to the mid-2010s). The protocol used for the library was multiplex PCR. Sequencer: Illumina HiSeq 2000. TCRdb handled the public reads itself, with Q25 trimming in fastp and clone calling in MiXCR, and kept productive beta chains. Entries that share a CDR3 protein sequence are merged under the most common genes and DNA. The sample records about 230,000 distinct CDR3 sequences, around 32% of which are singletons. About 1.4% of the sample is in the top ten clones. Lymph node samples were obtained from the axillary draining lymph nodes of breast cancer patients. The specimen was axillary lymph node tissue. Receptors were obtained from a female donor with breast cancer. Some clones in this sample may be carry-over from other donors' samples.

This clonotype has more than one count but fewer than ten. This chain uses TRBV20-1 with TRBJ1-1, with 8 bases that match TRBD1. CDR1 and CDR2 from the germline V gene are DFQATT and SNEGSKA (reference sequence). This CDR3 is built from 13 residues. After removal of 5 bases from V and 3 bases from J, the junction contained 5 bases not matched to a gene. CDR3 DNA: TGCAGTGCTTGGACAGGGCACTACACTGAAGCTTTCTTT. This translates into CSAWTGHYTEAFF.

V and J are TRBV15 and TRBJ2-1, with 10 bases identical to TRBD1. Germline V gives CDR1 LNHNV, CDR2 YYDKDF (reference sequence). The V and J ends lost 4 bases and 3 bases, in that order; junction bases with no gene match: 3. The CDR3 loop spans 15 amino acids. DNA for the CDR3: TGTGCCACCAGCACCGGGACAGGGGACTACAATGAGCAGTTCTTC. It yields the protein CATSTGTGDYNEQFF.

This clonotype was counted only a few times. The chain links TRBV6-2 or TRBV6-3 to TRBJ2-1; D is undetermined. Germline V gene sequence: CDR1 MNHEY, CDR2 SVGEGT. The CDR3 runs to 11 residues. The ends were cut back, 4 bases at V and 9 bases at J, with 7 bases in the middle. CDR3 sequence: CASSSGIEQFF. Here the CDR3 DNA reads TGTGCCAGCAGTTCTGGGATTGAGCAGTTCTTC.